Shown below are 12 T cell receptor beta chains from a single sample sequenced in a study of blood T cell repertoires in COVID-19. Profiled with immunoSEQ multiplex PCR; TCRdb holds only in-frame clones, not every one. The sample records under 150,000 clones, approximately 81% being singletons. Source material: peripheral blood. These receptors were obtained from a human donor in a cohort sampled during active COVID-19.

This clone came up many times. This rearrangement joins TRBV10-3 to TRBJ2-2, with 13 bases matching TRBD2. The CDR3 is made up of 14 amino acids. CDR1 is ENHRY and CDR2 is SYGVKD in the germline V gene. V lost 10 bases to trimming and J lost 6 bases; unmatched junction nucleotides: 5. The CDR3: CATEGTSGAGELFF. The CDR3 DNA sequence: TGTGCCACGGAAGGGACTAGCGGGGCCGGGGAGCTGTTTTTT.

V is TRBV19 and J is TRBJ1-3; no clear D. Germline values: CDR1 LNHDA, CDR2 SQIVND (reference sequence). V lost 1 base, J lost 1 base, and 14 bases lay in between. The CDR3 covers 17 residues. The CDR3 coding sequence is TGTGCCAGTAGTATAGGCCCTGGCAGGTTTTCTGGAAACACCATATATTTT. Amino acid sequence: CASSIGPGRFSGNTIYF. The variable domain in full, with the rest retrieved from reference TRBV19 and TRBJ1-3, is DGGITQSPKYLFRKEGQNVTLSCEQNLNHDAMYWYRQDPGQGLRLIYYSQIVNDFQKGDIAEGYSVSREKKESFPLTVTSAQKNPTAFYLCASSIGPGRFSGNTIYFGEGSWLTVV.

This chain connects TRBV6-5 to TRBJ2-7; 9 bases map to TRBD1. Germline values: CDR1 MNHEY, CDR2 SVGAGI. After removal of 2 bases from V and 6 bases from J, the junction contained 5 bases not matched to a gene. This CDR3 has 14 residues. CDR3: CASSYGDRGFEQYF. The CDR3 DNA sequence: TGTGCCAGCAGTTACGGCGACAGGGGGTTCGAGCAGTACTTC.

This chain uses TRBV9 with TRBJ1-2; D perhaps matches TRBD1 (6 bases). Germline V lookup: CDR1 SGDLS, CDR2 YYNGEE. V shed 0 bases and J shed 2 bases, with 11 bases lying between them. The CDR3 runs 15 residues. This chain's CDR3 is CASSVGGRGNYGYTF. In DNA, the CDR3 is TGTGCCAGCAGCGTAGGGGGCAGGGGAAACTATGGCTACACCTTC.

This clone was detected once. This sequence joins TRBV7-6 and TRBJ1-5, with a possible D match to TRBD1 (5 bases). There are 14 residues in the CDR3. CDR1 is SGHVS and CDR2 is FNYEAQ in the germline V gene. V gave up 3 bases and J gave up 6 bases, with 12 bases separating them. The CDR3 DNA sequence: TGTGCCAGCAGCTTGGAGGGGATGAGTCAGCCCCAGCATTTT. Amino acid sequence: CASSLEGMSQPQHF. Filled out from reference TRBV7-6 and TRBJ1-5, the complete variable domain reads GAGVSQSPRYKVTKRGQDVALRCDPISGHVSLYWYRQALGQGPEFLTYFNYEAQQDKSGLPNDRFSAERPEGSISTLTIQRTEQRDSAMYRCASSLEGMSQPQHFGDGTRLSIL.

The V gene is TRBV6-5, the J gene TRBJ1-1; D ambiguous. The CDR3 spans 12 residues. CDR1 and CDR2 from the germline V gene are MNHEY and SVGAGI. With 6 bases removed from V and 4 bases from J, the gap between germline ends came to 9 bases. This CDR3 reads CASSDGGTEAFF. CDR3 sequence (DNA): TGTGCCAGCAGCGACGGAGGCACTGAAGCTTTCTTT.

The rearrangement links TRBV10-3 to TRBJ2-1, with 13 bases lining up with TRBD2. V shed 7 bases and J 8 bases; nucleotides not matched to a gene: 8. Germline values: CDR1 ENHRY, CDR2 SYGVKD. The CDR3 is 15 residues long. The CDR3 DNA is TGTGCCATCACGCCCGGGACTAGCGGGGCGTATGAGCAGTTCTTC. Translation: CAITPGTSGAYEQFF.

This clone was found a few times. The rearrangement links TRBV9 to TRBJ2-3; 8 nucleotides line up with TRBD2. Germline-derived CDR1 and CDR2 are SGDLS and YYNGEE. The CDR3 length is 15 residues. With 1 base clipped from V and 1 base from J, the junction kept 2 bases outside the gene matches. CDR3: CASSVQAGGTDTQYF. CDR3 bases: TGTGCCAGCAGCGTACAAGCGGGGGGCACAGATACGCAGTATTTT. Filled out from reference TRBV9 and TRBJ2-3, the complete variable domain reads DSGVTQTPKHLITATGQRVTLRCSPRSGDLSVYWYQQSLDQGLQFLIQYYNGEERAKGNILERFSAQQFPDLHSELNLSSLELGDSALYFCASSVQAGGTDTQYFGPGTRLTVL.

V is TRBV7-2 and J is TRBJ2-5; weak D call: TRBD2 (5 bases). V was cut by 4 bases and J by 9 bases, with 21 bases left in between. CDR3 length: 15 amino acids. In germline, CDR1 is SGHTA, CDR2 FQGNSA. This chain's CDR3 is CASSSTRVGLGAQYF. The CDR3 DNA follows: TGTGCCAGCAGCTCGACTCGCGTGGGTCTCGGGGCCCAGTACTTC. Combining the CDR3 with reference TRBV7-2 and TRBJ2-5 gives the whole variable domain GAGVSQSPSNKVTEKGKDVELRCDPISGHTALYWYRQSLGQGLEFLIYFQGNSAPDKSGLPSDRFSAERTGGSVSTLTIQRTQQEDSAVYLCASSSTRVGLGAQYFGPGTRLLVL.

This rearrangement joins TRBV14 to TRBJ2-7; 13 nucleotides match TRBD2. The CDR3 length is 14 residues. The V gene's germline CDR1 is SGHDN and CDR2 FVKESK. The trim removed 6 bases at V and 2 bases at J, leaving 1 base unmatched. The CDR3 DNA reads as TGTGCCAGCAGGGGGACTAGCGGGACCTACGAGCAGTACTTC. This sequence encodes CASRGTSGTYEQYF. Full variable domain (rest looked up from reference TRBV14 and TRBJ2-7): EAGVTQFPSHSVIEKGQTVTLRCDPISGHDNLYWYRRVMGKEIKFLLHFVKESKQDESGMPNNRFLAERTGGTYSTLKVQPAELEDSGVYFCASRGTSGTYEQYFGPGTRLTVT.

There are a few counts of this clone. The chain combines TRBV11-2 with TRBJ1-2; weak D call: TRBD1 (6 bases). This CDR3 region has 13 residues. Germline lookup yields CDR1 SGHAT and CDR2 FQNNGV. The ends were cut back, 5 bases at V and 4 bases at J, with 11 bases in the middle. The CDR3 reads CASSPPDSYGYTF. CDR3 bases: TGTGCCAGCAGCCCCCCGGACAGCTATGGCTACACCTTC. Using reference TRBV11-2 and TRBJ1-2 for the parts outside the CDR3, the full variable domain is EAGVAQSPRYKIIEKRQSVAFWCNPISGHATLYWYQQILGQGPKLLIQFQNNGVVDDSQLPKDRFSAERLKGVDSTLKIQPAKLEDSAVYLCASSPPDSYGYTFGSGTRLTVV.

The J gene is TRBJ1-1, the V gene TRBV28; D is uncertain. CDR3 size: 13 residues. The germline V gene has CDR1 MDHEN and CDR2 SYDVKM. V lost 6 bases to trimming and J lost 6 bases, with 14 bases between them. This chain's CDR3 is CASSLGGTPEAFF. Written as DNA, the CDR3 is TGTGCCAGCAGCTTGGGAGGTACCCCTGAAGCTTTCTTT.